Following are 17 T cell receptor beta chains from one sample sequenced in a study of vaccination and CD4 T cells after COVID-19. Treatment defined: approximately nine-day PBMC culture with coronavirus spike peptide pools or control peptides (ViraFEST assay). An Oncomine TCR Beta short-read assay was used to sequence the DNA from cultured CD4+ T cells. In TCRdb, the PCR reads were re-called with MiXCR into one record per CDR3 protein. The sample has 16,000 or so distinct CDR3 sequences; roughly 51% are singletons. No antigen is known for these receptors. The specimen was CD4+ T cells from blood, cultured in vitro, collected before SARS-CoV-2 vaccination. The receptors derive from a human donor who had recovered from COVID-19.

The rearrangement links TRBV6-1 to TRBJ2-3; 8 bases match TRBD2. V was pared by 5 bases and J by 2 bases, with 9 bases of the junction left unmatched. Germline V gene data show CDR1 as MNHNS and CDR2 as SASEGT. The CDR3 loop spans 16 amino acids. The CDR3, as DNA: TGTGCCAGCAGTAAGCGACTAGCGAGAACCACAGATACGCAGTATTTT. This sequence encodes CASSKRLARTTDTQYF.

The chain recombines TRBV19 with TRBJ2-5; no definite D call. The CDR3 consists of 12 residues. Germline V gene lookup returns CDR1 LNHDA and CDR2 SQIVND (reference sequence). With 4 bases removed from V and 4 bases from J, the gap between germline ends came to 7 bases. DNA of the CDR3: TGTGCCAGTAGTACCCCCGGAGAGACCCAGTACTTC. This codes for CASSTPGETQYF. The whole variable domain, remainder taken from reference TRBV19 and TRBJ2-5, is DGGITQSPKYLFRKEGQNVTLSCEQNLNHDAMYWYRQDPGQGLRLIYYSQIVNDFQKGDIAEGYSVSREKKESFPLTVTSAQKNPTAFYLCASSTPGETQYFGPGTRLLVL.

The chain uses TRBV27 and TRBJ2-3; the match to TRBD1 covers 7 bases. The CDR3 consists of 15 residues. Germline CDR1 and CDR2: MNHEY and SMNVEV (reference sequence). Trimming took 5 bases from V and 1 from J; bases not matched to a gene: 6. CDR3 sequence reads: CASSLVGTGTDTQYF. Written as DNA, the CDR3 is TGTGCCAGCAGTCTGGTAGGGACAGGCACAGATACGCAGTATTTT.

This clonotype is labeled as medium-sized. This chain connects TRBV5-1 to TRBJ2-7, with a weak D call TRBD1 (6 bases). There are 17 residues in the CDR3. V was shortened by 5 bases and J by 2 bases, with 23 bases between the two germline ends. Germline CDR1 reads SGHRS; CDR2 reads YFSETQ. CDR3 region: CASSLTLRTASPYEQYF. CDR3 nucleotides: TGCGCCAGCAGTTTGACGTTACGGACAGCGTCCCCCTACGAGCAGTACTTC.

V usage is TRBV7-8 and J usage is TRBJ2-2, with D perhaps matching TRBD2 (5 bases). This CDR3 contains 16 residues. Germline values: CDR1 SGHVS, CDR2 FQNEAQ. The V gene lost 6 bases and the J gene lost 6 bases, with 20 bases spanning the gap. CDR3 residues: CASSPKRSRVAGELFF. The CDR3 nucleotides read TGTGCCAGCAGTCCTAAGCGGAGCAGAGTCGCCGGGGAGCTGTTTTTT.

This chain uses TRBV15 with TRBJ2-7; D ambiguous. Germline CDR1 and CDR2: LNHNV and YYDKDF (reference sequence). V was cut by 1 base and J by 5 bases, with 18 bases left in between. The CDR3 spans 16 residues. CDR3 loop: CATSRARAGRGDEQYF. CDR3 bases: TGTGCCACCAGCAGAGCTCGGGCTGGACGAGGCGACGAGCAGTACTTC.

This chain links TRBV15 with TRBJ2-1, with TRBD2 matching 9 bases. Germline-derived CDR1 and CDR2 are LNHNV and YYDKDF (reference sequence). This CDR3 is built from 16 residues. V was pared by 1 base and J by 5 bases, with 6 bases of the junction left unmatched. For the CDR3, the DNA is TGTGCCACCAGCAGAGTTAGCGGGAGTTTTCACAATGAGCAGTTCTTC. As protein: CATSRVSGSFHNEQFF.

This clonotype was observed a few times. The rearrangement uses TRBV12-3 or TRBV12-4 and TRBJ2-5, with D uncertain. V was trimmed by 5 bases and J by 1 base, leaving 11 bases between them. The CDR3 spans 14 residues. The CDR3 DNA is TGTGCCAGCAGTCCGAGACTGGTCCAAGAGACCCAGTACTTC. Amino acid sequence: CASSPRLVQETQYF.

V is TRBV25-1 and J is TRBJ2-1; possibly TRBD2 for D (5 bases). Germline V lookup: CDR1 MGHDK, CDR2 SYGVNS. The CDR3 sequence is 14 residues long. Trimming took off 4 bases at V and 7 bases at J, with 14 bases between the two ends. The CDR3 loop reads CASSGLAKENEQFF. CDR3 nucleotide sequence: TGTGCCAGCAGTGGGCTAGCTAAGGAAAATGAGCAGTTCTTC.

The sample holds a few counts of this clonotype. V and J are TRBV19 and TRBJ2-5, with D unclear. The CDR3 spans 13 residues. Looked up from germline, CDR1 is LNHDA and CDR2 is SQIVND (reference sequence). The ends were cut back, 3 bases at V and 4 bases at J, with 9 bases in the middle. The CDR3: CASSINYLETQYF. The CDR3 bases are TGTGCCAGTAGTATTAACTATTTAGAGACCCAGTACTTC.

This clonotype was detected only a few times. CDR3 region: CATSREGIGNTEAFF. The CDR3 nucleotides are TGTGCCACCAGCAGAGAAGGGATAGGGAACACTGAAGCTTTCTTT. The chain couples TRBV15 to TRBJ1-1; D call uncertain. Trimming took 0 bases from V and 1 from J, leaving 9 bases between them. Germline V gene sequence: CDR1 LNHNV, CDR2 YYDKDF (reference sequence). The CDR3 runs to 15 residues.

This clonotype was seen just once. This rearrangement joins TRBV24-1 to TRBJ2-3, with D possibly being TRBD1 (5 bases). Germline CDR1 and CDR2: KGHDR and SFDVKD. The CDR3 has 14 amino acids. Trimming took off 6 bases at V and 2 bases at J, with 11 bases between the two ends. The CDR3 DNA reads TGTGCCACCAGTAGGCAGGACAACACAGATACGCAGTATTTT. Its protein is CATSRQDNTDTQYF.

The CDR3 nucleotides are TGCAGTGCTAGACAGGACTATGGCTACACCTTC. It specifies CSARQDYGYTF. The gene calls are TRBV20-1 and TRBJ1-2; no clear D gene. The CDR3 spans 11 residues. The V end was cut by 2 bases, the J end by 3 bases, with 4 bases between. CDR1 DFQATT and CDR2 SNEGSKA come from the germline V gene (reference sequence).

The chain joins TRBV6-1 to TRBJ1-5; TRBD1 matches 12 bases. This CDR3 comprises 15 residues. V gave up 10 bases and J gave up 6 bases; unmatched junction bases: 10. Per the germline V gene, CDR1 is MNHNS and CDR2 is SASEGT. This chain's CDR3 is CATSTGTGGGQPQHF. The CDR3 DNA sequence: TGTGCCACCTCTACCGGGACAGGGGGCGGTCAGCCCCAGCATTTT.

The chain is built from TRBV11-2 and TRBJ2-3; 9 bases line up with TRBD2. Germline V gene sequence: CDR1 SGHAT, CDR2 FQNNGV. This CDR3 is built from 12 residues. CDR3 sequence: CASGRLTDTQYF. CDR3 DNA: TGTGCAAGCGGGAGGTTAACAGATACGCAGTATTTT.

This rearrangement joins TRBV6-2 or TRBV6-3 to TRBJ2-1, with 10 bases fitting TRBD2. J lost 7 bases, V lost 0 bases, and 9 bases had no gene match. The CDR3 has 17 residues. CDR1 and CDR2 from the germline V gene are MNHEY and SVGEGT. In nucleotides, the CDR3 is TGTGCCAGCAGTTACTCTGGAAGCGGGAGGGCTGGTAATGAGCAGTTCTTC. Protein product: CASSYSGSGRAGNEQFF.

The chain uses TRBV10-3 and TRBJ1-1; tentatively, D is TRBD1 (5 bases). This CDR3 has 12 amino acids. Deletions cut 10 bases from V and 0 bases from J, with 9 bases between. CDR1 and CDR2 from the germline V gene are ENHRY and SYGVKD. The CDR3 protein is CATNRMNTEAFF. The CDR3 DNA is TGTGCCACCAACAGGATGAACACTGAAGCTTTCTTT.